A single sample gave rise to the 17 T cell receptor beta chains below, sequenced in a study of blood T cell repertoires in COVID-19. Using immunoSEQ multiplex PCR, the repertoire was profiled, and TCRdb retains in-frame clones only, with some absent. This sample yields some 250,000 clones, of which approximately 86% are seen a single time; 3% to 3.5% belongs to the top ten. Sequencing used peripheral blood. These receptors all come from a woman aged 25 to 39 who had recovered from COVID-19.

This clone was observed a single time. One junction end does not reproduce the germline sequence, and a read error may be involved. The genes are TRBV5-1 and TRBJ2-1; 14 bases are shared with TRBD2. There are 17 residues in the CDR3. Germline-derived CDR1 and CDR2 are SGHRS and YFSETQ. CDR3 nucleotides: TGCGCCAGCAGTTTGGGACTAGCGGGGGCCTATTACAATGAGCAGTTCTTC. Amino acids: CASSLGLAGAYYNEQFF.

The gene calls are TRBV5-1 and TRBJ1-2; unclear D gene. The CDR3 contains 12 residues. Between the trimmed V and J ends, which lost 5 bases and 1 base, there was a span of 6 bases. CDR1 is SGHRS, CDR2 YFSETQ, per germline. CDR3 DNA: TGCGCCAGCAGACCAGATAACTATGGCTACACCTTC. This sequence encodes CASRPDNYGYTF. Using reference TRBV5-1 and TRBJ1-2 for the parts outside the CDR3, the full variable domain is KAGVTQTPRYLIKTRGQQVTLSCSPISGHRSVSWYQQTPGQGLQFLFEYFSETQRNKGNFPGRFSGRQFSNSRSEMNVSTLELGDSALYLCASRPDNYGYTFGSGTRLTVV.

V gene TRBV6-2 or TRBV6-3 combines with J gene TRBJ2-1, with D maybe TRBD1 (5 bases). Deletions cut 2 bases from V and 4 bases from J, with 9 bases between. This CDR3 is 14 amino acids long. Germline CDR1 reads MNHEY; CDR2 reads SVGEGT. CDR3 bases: TGTGCCAGCAGTTACCTCGACAGTTACAATGAGCAGTTCTTC. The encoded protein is CASSYLDSYNEQFF.

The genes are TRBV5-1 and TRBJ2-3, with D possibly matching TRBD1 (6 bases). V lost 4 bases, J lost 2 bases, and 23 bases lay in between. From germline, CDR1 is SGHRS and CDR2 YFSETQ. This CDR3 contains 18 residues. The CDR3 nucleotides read TGCGCCAGCAGCACCGGCGTGGGTGGGACACCTACCACAGATACGCAGTATTTT. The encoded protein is CASSTGVGGTPTTDTQYF.

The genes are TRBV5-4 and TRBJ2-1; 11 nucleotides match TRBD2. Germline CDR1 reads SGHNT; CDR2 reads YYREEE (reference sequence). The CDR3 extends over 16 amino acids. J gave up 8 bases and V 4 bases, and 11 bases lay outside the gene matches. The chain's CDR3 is CASSLRSSGGAHEQFF. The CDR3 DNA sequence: TGTGCCAGCAGCCTCCGGAGTAGCGGGGGGGCGCATGAGCAGTTCTTC.

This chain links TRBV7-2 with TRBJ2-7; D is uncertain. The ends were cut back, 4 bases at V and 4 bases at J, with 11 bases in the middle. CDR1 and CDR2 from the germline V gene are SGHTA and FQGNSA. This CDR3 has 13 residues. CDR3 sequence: CASSWYERYEQYF. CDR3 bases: TGTGCCAGCAGCTGGTACGAGCGATACGAGCAGTACTTC.

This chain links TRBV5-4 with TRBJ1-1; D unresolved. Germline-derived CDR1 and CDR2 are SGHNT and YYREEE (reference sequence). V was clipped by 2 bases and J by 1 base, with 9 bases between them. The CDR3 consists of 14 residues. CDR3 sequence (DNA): TGTGCCAGCAGCTTTCAGGTAACGAACACTGAAGCTTTCTTT. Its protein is CASSFQVTNTEAFF.

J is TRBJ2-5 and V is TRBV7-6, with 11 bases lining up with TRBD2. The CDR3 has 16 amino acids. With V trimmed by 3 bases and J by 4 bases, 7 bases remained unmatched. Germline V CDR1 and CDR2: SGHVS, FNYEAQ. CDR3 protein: CASSFSSGGPPETQYF. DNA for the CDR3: TGTGCCAGCAGCTTTTCTAGCGGGGGGCCTCCAGAGACCCAGTACTTC.

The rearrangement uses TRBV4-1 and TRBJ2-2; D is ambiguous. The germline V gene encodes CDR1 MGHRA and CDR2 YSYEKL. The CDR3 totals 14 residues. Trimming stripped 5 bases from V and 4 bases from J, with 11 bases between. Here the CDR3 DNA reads TGCGCCAGCAGCAAACGTGACATCACCGGGGAGCTGTTTTTT. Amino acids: CASSKRDITGELFF.

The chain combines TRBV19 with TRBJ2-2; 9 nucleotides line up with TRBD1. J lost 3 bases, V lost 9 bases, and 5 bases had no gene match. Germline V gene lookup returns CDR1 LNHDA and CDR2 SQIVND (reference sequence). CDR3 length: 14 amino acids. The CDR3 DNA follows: TGTGCCAGCCGGGACAGGGTGTACACCGGGGAGCTGTTTTTT. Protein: CASRDRVYTGELFF.

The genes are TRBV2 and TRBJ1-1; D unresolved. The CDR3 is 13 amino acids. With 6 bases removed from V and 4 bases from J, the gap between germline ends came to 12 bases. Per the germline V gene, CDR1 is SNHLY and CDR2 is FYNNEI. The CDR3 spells CASSEYEGTEAFF. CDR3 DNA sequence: TGTGCCAGCAGCGAATACGAGGGCACTGAAGCTTTCTTT.

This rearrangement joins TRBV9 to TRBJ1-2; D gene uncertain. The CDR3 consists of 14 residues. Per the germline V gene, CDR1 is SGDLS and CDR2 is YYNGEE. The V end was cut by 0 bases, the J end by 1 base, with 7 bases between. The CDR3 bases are TGTGCCAGCAGCGTAGTTGGGCTTAACTATGGCTACACCTTC. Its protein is CASSVVGLNYGYTF.

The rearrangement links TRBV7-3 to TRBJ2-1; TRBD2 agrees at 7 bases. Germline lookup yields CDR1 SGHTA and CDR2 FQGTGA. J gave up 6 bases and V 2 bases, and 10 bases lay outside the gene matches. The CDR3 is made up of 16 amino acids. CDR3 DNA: TGTGCCAGCAGCTTAGTGGAGCGGGGCTTGAGCAATGAGCAGTTCTTC. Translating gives CASSLVERGLSNEQFF. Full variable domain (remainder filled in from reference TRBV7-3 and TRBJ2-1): GAGVSQTPSNKVTEKGKYVELRCDPISGHTALYWYRQSLGQGPEFLIYFQGTGAADDSGLPNDRFFAVRPEGSVSTLKIQRTERGDSAVYLCASSLVERGLSNEQFFGPGTRLTVL.

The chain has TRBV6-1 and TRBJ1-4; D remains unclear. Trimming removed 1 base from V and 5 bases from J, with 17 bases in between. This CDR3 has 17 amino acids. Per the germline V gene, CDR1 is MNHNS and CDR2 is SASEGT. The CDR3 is CASSEDFIGAENEKLFF. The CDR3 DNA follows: TGTGCCAGCAGTGAAGACTTTATTGGAGCAGAGAATGAAAAACTGTTTTTT.

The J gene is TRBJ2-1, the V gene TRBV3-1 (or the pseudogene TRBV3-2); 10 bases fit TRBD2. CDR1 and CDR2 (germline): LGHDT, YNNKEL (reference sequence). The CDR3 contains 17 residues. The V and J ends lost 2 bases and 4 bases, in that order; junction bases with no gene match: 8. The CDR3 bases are TGTGCCAGCAGCCAAACCAGCGGGGGGGCCCGGTACAATGAGCAGTTCTTC. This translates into CASSQTSGGARYNEQFF.

CDR3 residues: CASSRDPGTGGLSTDTQYF. DNA of the CDR3: TGCGCCAGCAGCCGCGACCCCGGGACAGGGGGCCTTAGCACAGATACGCAGTATTTT. This chain uses TRBV4-3 with TRBJ2-3; 12 bases align to TRBD1. The CDR3 has 19 amino acids. The germline V gene encodes CDR1 LGHNA and CDR2 YSLEER. V was pared by 4 bases and J by 0 bases, with 11 bases of the junction left unmatched.

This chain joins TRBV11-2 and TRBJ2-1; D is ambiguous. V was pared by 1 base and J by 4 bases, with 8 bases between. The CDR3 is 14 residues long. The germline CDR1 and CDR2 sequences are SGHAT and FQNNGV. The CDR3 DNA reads TGTGCCAGCAGCTTAGGCCAGGCTTACAATGAGCAGTTCTTC. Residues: CASSLGQAYNEQFF.